The 21 T cell receptor beta chains in this list originate from one sample, sequenced in a study of T cells after yellow fever vaccination. TCRdb re-called the 5' RACE reads through MiXCR, storing one row per CDR3 protein. This repertoire shows some 550,000 distinct CDR3 sequences, 15% to 20% found once; its top ten account for more than 13%. The sample here was PBMCs, taken 15 days after the yellow fever booster vaccination. The receptors shown here come from a man between 25 and 39 years old who received the YFV17D yellow fever vaccine.

This clonotype was seen only a few times. The V and J genes are TRBV7-9 and TRBJ2-3; no definite D call. V gave up 5 bases and J gave up 9 bases, with 15 bases separating them. CDR1 is SEHNR and CDR2 is FQNEAQ in the germline V gene (reference sequence). This CDR3 is 13 amino acids long. The CDR3 reads CASSISEEDTQYF. The CDR3 bases are TGTGCCAGCAGCATCTCAGAAGAAGACACGCAGTATTTT.

This clonotype was seen a handful of times. The rearrangement joins TRBV19 to TRBJ2-3; no clear D gene. V lost 3 bases and J lost 2, with 6 bases in between. The germline gives CDR1 LNHDA, CDR2 SQIVND (reference sequence). The CDR3 sequence is 13 residues long. Here the CDR3 DNA reads TGTGCCAGTAGTATCCCGGCCACAGATACGCAGTATTTT. Translating it yields CASSIPATDTQYF.

V usage is TRBV12-3 or TRBV12-4 and J usage is TRBJ2-3; 7 bases are shared with TRBD2. V lost 6 bases, J lost 2 bases, and 11 bases stayed unmatched. The CDR3 runs to 16 residues. CDR3 sequence reads: CASSTGAGAVTDTQYF. DNA of the CDR3: TGTGCCAGCAGCACTGGGGCGGGAGCGGTCACAGATACGCAGTATTTT.

This clonotype was counted a few times. V is TRBV10-3 and J is TRBJ2-7; D assignment may be TRBD1 or TRBD2 (5 bases each). Germline values: CDR1 ENHRY, CDR2 SYGVKD. Between the trimmed V and J ends, which lost 0 bases and 4 bases, there was a span of 13 bases. There are 15 residues in the CDR3. DNA for the CDR3: TGTGCCATCAGTGAGTCTTCGAGGGGTACATACGAGCAGTACTTC. Protein sequence: CAISESSRGTYEQYF.

Only a few counts were recorded for this clonotype. The V and J genes are TRBV5-1 and TRBJ2-5, with D uncertain. Trimming removed 0 bases at V and 0 bases at J, with 6 bases between. The CDR3 extends over 14 amino acids. Germline CDR1 and CDR2: SGHRS and YFSETQ. CDR3 nucleotides: TGCGCCAGCAGCTTGGGATCGTACCAAGAGACCCAGTACTTC. Its translation is CASSLGSYQETQYF.

V usage is TRBV5-1 and J usage is TRBJ2-5, with 7 positions matching TRBD1. Trimming at V came to 5 bases and at J to 1 base, leaving 5 bases not matched to a gene. The CDR3 covers 14 residues. Germline assignment: CDR1 SGHRS and CDR2 YFSETQ. The chain's CDR3 is CASSEQGIQETQYF. CDR3 coding DNA: TGCGCCAGCAGTGAACAGGGGATCCAAGAGACCCAGTACTTC.

This clonotype was counted between two and nine times. The rearrangement links TRBV7-9 to TRBJ2-5; a weak D match, TRBD2 (6 bases). The CDR3 has 14 residues. Per germline, CDR1 SEHNR and CDR2 FQNEAQ (reference sequence). V lost 1 base to trimming and J lost 5 bases, with 11 bases between them. Here the CDR3 DNA reads TGTGCCAGCAGCTTAGGACTCGGAGGGGAGACCCAGTACTTC. It translates to CASSLGLGGETQYF.

The chain recombines TRBV7-2 with TRBJ2-5; no firm D call. Germline V lookup: CDR1 SGHTA, CDR2 FQGNSA. Trimming cost V 2 bases and J 2 bases, with 6 bases left between them. The CDR3 is 13 residues long. The CDR3 here is CASSLSRQETQYF. CDR3 coding DNA: TGTGCCAGCAGCTTAAGCAGACAAGAGACCCAGTACTTC.

This clonotype has just a few counts. This chain joins TRBV7-3 and TRBJ1-3, with D unresolved. CDR3 length equals 14 residues. Per germline, CDR1 SGHTA and CDR2 FQGTGA. The V end lost 1 base, the J end lost 0 bases, and 4 bases lay between the germline ends. CDR3 sequence reads: CASSLNPSGNTIYF. The CDR3 nucleotides read TGTGCCAGCAGCTTAAATCCCTCTGGAAACACCATATATTTT.

The chain is built from TRBV12-3 or TRBV12-4 and TRBJ2-1; either TRBD1 or TRBD2 may fit D (5 bases each). The germline V and J ends were trimmed by 7 bases and 8 bases, with 21 bases remaining between them. The CDR3 has 15 amino acids. Here the CDR3 DNA reads TGTGCCAGCATCCGGGACCCCCCGCTTGGCGATGAGCAGTTCTTC. Protein: CASIRDPPLGDEQFF.

The rearrangement links TRBV9 to TRBJ2-5; unclear D gene. Germline V gives CDR1 SGDLS, CDR2 YYNGEE. Between the trimmed V and J ends, which lost 2 bases and 2 bases, there was a span of 13 bases. The CDR3 length is 15 residues. CDR3 sequence: CASSVYGSWQETQYF. CDR3 DNA sequence: TGTGCCAGCAGCGTGTACGGTAGTTGGCAAGAGACCCAGTACTTC.

The chain carries TRBV10-3 and TRBJ2-7, with 8 bases fitting TRBD2. The V segment lost 3 bases and the J segment 3 bases; nucleotides outside the gene matches: 7. CDR1 is ENHRY, CDR2 SYGVKD, per germline. The CDR3 has 15 residues. CDR3 bases: TGTGCCATCAGTGATCAGGGACTAGAAGTCTACGAGCAGTACTTC. This sequence encodes CAISDQGLEVYEQYF.

This clonotype showed up just a few times. The chain joins TRBV12-3 or TRBV12-4 to TRBJ2-7; no reliable D call. The CDR3 is made up of 12 amino acids. Trimming removed 1 base at V and 5 bases at J, with 6 bases between. The CDR3 DNA sequence: TGTGCCAGCAGTTTAGGTGCAGACGAGCAGTACTTC. Translating it yields CASSLGADEQYF.

This clonotype turned up a few times. The V and J genes are TRBV12-3 or TRBV12-4 and TRBJ2-7; D may be TRBD1 (6 bases). There are 13 residues in the CDR3. V lost 8 bases and J lost 3, with 14 bases in between. The CDR3, as DNA: TGTGCCAGCCTAAAAGACAGGAACTACGAGCAGTACTTC. Amino acid sequence: CASLKDRNYEQYF.

This clonotype was seen only a few times. V is TRBV5-1 and J is TRBJ2-6, with 7 nucleotides matching TRBD1. The germline gives CDR1 SGHRS, CDR2 YFSETQ. With 1 base clipped from V and 4 bases from J, the junction kept 17 bases outside the gene matches. This CDR3 spans 20 amino acids. The chain's CDR3 is CASSLRSQNRGTSGANVLTF. In DNA form, the CDR3 reads TGCGCCAGCAGCTTGAGGTCCCAGAACAGGGGAACATCCGGGGCCAACGTCCTGACTTTC. Using reference TRBV5-1 and TRBJ2-6 for the parts outside the CDR3, the full variable domain is KAGVTQTPRYLIKTRGQQVTLSCSPISGHRSVSWYQQTPGQGLQFLFEYFSETQRNKGNFPGRFSGRQFSNSRSEMNVSTLELGDSALYLCASSLRSQNRGTSGANVLTFGAGSRLTVL.

The table lists this clonotype with a few counts. The J gene is TRBJ2-7, the V gene TRBV20-1, with D perhaps matching TRBD2 (5 bases). Trimming shortened V by 3 bases and J by 1 base, and 13 bases separated the two germline ends. CDR1 and CDR2 from the germline V gene are DFQATT and SNEGSKA (reference sequence). This CDR3 has 14 residues. CDR3 bases: TGCAGTGCTAGTCTGGGAGTTGGGTCCTACGAGCAGTACTTC. It specifies CSASLGVGSYEQYF.

The chain combines TRBV12-5 with TRBJ2-2; D uncertain. Trimming stripped 6 bases from V and 6 bases from J, with 14 bases between. CDR3 length: 14 amino acids. Per germline, CDR1 LGHNT and CDR2 FRNRAP. The CDR3 protein is CASGHQGRPGELFF. The CDR3 region has the DNA TGTGCTAGTGGCCACCAAGGCAGACCCGGGGAGCTGTTTTTT.

The chain links TRBV4-2 to TRBJ2-5; D assignment may be TRBD1 or TRBD2 (6 bases each). CDR3 length equals 13 residues. Germline loops: CDR1 LGHNA, CDR2 YNFKEQ. V gave up 8 bases and J gave up 4 bases, with 14 bases separating them. The CDR3 DNA is TGTGCCAGCCCACCAGGGGAGGCAGAGACCCAGTACTTC. Translation gives CASPPGEAETQYF.

There are a few counts of this clonotype. CDR3 region: CASSLDPGIGEQYF. In DNA form, the CDR3 reads TGCGCCAGCAGCTTGGATCCAGGTATCGGCGAGCAGTACTTC. The J gene is TRBJ2-7, the V gene TRBV5-1, with D unclear. The V gene's germline CDR1 is SGHRS and CDR2 YFSETQ. The CDR3 consists of 14 residues. With 0 bases removed from V and 6 bases from J, the gap between germline ends came to 13 bases.

This clonotype was seen only a few times. The chain combines TRBV28 with TRBJ2-2, with TRBD1 as a possible D gene (5 bases). Trimming cost V 3 bases and J 7 bases, with 12 bases left between them. Germline V gene lookup returns CDR1 MDHEN and CDR2 SYDVKM. The CDR3 is made up of 14 amino acids. The CDR3 bases are TGTGCCAGCAGTTTTACAGGCCTTCTCGGGGAGCTGTTTTTT. This codes for CASSFTGLLGELFF. Together with reference TRBV28 and TRBJ2-2, the CDR3 gives the full variable domain: DVKVTQSSRYLVKRTGEKVFLECVQDMDHENMFWYRQDPGLGLRLIYFSYDVKMKEKGDIPEGYSVSREKKERFSLILESASTNQTSMYLCASSFTGLLGELFFGEGSRLTVL.

This clonotype has more than one count but fewer than ten. The rearrangement uses TRBV7-2 and TRBJ2-1; 8 bases map to TRBD1. Per the germline V gene, CDR1 is SGHTA and CDR2 is FQGNSA. The CDR3 has 19 residues. Losses at the gene ends were 3 bases for V and 8 bases for J; bases not matched to a gene: 21. The CDR3 spells CASSFAATGGAGGSDEQFF. Written as DNA, the CDR3 is TGTGCCAGCAGCTTCGCCGCCACGGGTGGGGCAGGGGGCTCCGATGAGCAGTTCTTC. Using reference TRBV7-2 and TRBJ2-1 for the parts outside the CDR3, the full variable domain is GAGVSQSPSNKVTEKGKDVELRCDPISGHTALYWYRQSLGQGLEFLIYFQGNSAPDKSGLPSDRFSAERTGGSVSTLTIQRTQQEDSAVYLCASSFAATGGAGGSDEQFFGPGTRLTVL.